The present entry profiles one T cell receptor beta chain with its context. This specimen belongs to a study of cytomegalovirus exposure and HLA in healthy donors. Trimming left V 4 bases short and J 3 bases short, with 3 bases between. The CDR3 is 11 residues long. In germline, CDR1 is GTSNPN, CDR2 SVGIG (reference sequence). The PCR had 60 Vbeta and 13 Jbeta primers. The method was immunoSEQ multiplex PCR; TCRdb's version includes in-frame clones alone and lacks a portion of them. Of tens of thousands of clones listed, about 60% are singletons. The material sequenced was PBMCs. V and J are TRBV30 and TRBJ2-2, with D hard to call. The clonotype was recovered from a man aged 45-65 years in good health and CMV-seropositive. The CDR3 is CAWTYTGELFF. As DNA, the CDR3 is TGTGCCTGGACTTACACCGGGGAGCTGTTTTTT. Looking up the rest from reference TRBV30 and TRBJ2-2 gives the full variable domain: SQTIHQWPATLVQPVGSPLSLECTVEGTSNPNLYWYRQAAGRGLQLLFYSVGIGQISSEVPQNLSASRPQDRQFILSSKKLLLSDSGFYLCAWTYTGELFFGEGSRLTVL.